The rows below give T cell receptor beta chains drawn from one sample of a study of blood T cell repertoires in COVID-19. Clones were read by immunoSEQ multiplex PCR, and TCRdb kept only the in-frame ones, dropping some. The sample lists 220,000 or so clones; around 83% were seen once. The sequenced sample consisted of peripheral blood. The receptors here all came from a man aged 50-60 years who had recovered from COVID-19. Each CDR3 is given with its conserved first and last residue.

V	J	CDR3
TRBV25-1	TRBJ1-3	CAVQGALGNTIYF
TRBV24-1	TRBJ2-7	CATSDFVAGVDEQYF
TRBV18	TRBJ1-1	CASSLNTGNTEAFF
TRBV9	TRBJ2-7	CASSVTPSYEQYF
TRBV6-5	TRBJ2-3	CASSPTGHFTDTQYF
TRBV28	TRBJ2-1	CASRSPGTSGAEQFF
TRBV6-6	TRBJ1-1	CASSFIFNTEAFF
TRBV2	TRBJ2-3	CASRNSGGSTDTQYF
TRBV6-6	TRBJ1-1	CASSYSRGMNTEAFF
TRBV5-8	TRBJ1-5	CASSSYRGINQPQHF
TRBV28	TRBJ1-1	CASSLWNGVTVNTEAFF
TRBV24-1	TRBJ2-1	CATSDSSGSSYNEQFF
TRBV6-1	TRBJ2-3	CASSDKTGGRTDTQYF